Listed here are 27 T cell receptor beta chains from one sample, sequenced in a study of blood T cells in healthy people across ages. The second PCR ran about 7 to 12 cycles with a sample-barcoded 5' primer and J-beta primers. TCRdb re-called the 5' RACE reads through MiXCR, storing one row per CDR3 protein. The data show some 900,000 distinct CDR3 sequences, 29% seen once. Sequencing was carried out using blood. Receptors were obtained from a woman older than 75 in good health.

Only a few counts were recorded for this clonotype. The CDR3 nucleotides read TGTGCCAGCAGTTTTTTCCTACAGGGTTTGTTTCGGGGCACCGGGGAGCTGTTTTTT. It codes for CASSFFLQGLFRGTGELFF. This chain links TRBV12-3 or TRBV12-4 with TRBJ2-2, with D perhaps TRBD1 (6 bases). Trimming left V 3 bases short and J 4 bases short, with 24 bases between. CDR3 length: 19 amino acids.

There are many counts of this clonotype. This chain connects TRBV7-2 to TRBJ1-6; D is unclear. Germline V gene lookup returns CDR1 SGHTA and CDR2 FQGNSA. The CDR3 length is 14 residues. Trimming took 3 bases from V and 9 from J, leaving 12 bases between them. CDR3 amino acids: CASSFGEHGSPLHF. The CDR3 bases are TGTGCCAGCAGCTTTGGGGAGCACGGTTCACCCCTCCACTTT.

The genes are TRBV27 and TRBJ1-4; possibly TRBD1 for D (6 bases). This CDR3 has 14 residues. Between the trimmed V and J ends, which lost 7 bases and 3 bases, there was a span of 12 bases. From germline, CDR1 is MNHEY and CDR2 SMNVEV (reference sequence). CDR3: CASKRRGSNEKLFF. CDR3 DNA sequence: TGTGCCAGCAAGCGCAGGGGATCTAATGAAAAACTGTTTTTT.

The chain couples TRBV7-6 to TRBJ2-7, with 8 bases fitting TRBD2. The DNA end lines up better with TRBJ2-5; the J call may be wrong. The CDR3 is 16 residues long. Germline V lookup: CDR1 SGHVS, CDR2 FNYEAQ. Here the CDR3 DNA reads TGTGCCAGCAGCTTAGCCCTTAGCGGGGACAAAGAGACCCAGTACTTC. Residues: CASSLALSGDKETQYF.

V and J are TRBV2 and TRBJ1-4; D gene unclear. The CDR3 is 14 residues long. The germline CDR1 and CDR2 sequences are SNHLY and FYNNEI. V lost 1 base, J lost 5 bases, and 8 bases lay in between. This chain's CDR3 is CASSEGSLNEKLFF. The CDR3 nucleotides read TGTGCCAGCAGTGAAGGGTCGTTAAATGAAAAACTGTTTTTT.

The gene calls are TRBV12-3 or TRBV12-4 and TRBJ1-1; D gene ambiguous. CDR3 length: 17 amino acids. V was trimmed by 6 bases and J by 4 bases, leaving 24 bases between them. CDR3 DNA: TGTGCCAGCAGCCTCGGCCTTGGGCAGCGTGGTGGCACTGAAGCTTTCTTT. Its translation: CASSLGLGQRGGTEAFF.

On this clonotype itself: This could be a read error, since a much larger clone is one nucleotide away. The J gene is TRBJ2-5, the V gene TRBV6-5; 9 bases match TRBD1. Gene TRBJ2-1 matches the end of the DNA better, so the J call may be wrong. Germline values: CDR1 MNHEY, CDR2 SVGAGI. The CDR3 covers 14 residues. CDR3 sequence reads: CASRTGTGQETQFF. The CDR3 coding sequence is TGTGCCAGCAGAACTGGGACAGGGCAAGAGACCCAGTTCTTC.

This clonotype has at least ten counts. The CDR3 DNA is TGTGCCACCAACGACAGGCCGAATGACAATGAGCAGTTCTTC. It yields the protein CATNDRPNDNEQFF. The genes are TRBV24-1 and TRBJ2-1; maybe TRBD1 (6 bases). CDR1 and CDR2 (germline): KGHDR, SFDVKD. Trimming removed 8 bases at V and 5 bases at J, with 15 bases between. This CDR3 is 14 amino acids long.

Ten or more counts support this clonotype. The chain links TRBV20-1 to TRBJ2-1, with TRBD2 identical over 8 bases. CDR3 size: 14 residues. Germline V CDR1 and CDR2: DFQATT, SNEGSKA (reference sequence). V lost 3 bases and J lost 4; bases outside the gene matches: 5. CDR3 protein: CSASQPSGYNEQFF. CDR3 nucleotide sequence: TGCAGTGCTAGTCAGCCTAGCGGGTACAATGAGCAGTTCTTC.

To note about this clonotype: One base away lies a much larger clone, so this may be a sequencing read error. The CDR3 carries no conserved terminal phenylalanine or tryptophan, so it likely arises from a read error. The V and J genes are TRBV6-1 and TRBJ1-2, with D possibly TRBD1 on 6 matching bases. Germline CDR1 and CDR2: MNHNS and SASEGT. Trimming took 8 bases from V and 9 from J, leaving 19 bases between them. The CDR3 is made up of 13 amino acids. In DNA, the CDR3 is TGTGCCAGCGAAGGCGTTGGACAGTTTCGCTACACCTGC. Its translation: CASEGVGQFRYTC.

The sample holds a few counts of this clonotype. This may come from a read error, since a much larger clone is one base off. The chain uses TRBV18 and TRBJ2-4, with 7 bases fitting TRBD2. The J call is doubtful: the DNA matches TRBJ2-5 better. There are 13 residues in the CDR3. Germline CDR1 KGHSH, CDR2 LQKENI. This CDR3 is CASSPPGGRTQYF. The CDR3, as DNA: TGTGCCAGCTCACCACCGGGGGGGAGGACCCAGTACTTC.

This clonotype was detected only once. The rearrangement joins TRBV7-9 to TRBJ1-3; TRBD1 agrees at 7 bases. V was pared by 4 bases and J by 1 base, with 7 bases of the junction left unmatched. Per the germline V gene, CDR1 is SEHNR and CDR2 is FQNEAQ (reference sequence). The CDR3 runs to 16 residues. CDR3 protein: CASSSKGGPSGNTIYF. In DNA, the CDR3 is TGTGCCAGCAGCTCTAAAGGGGGCCCTTCTGGAAACACCATATATTTT.

At least ten counts were recorded for this clonotype. The CDR3 DNA reads as TGCAGTGCTAGAGGTGTCGGACTAGTGGAGTTCCAAGAGACCCAGTACTTC. Protein: CSARGVGLVEFQETQYF. The chain combines TRBV20-1 with TRBJ2-5; 7 bases match TRBD2. CDR1 and CDR2 from the germline V gene are DFQATT and SNEGSKA (reference sequence). The CDR3 length is 17 residues. Trimming cost V 1 base and J 1 base; bases outside gene matches: 12.

This clonotype appeared many times. The chain recombines TRBV12-3 or TRBV12-4 with TRBJ2-5; 8 bases match TRBD1. CDR3 length: 14 amino acids. Unmatched junction bases numbered 4, after V lost 2 bases and J lost 5 bases. As DNA, the CDR3 is TGTGCCAGCAGTTTATCAAACAGGGGGGAGACCCAGTACTTC. This encodes CASSLSNRGETQYF.

Comment on this clonotype: A single base separates this from a much larger clone, so it may be a read error. The chain uses TRBV14 and TRBJ2-3, with D unclear. The CDR3 spans 11 residues. V was pared by 10 bases and J by 4 bases, with 9 bases between. Germline V lookup: CDR1 SGHDN, CDR2 FVKESK. In DNA form, the CDR3 reads TGTGCCAACGGAATGGCAGATACGCAGTATTTT. Translating it yields CANGMADTQYF.

This clonotype was seen at least ten times. V gene TRBV7-9 combines with J gene TRBJ2-1, with 9 bases lining up with TRBD1. The CDR3 is made up of 16 amino acids. Looked up from germline, CDR1 is SEHNR and CDR2 is FQNEAQ (reference sequence). V shed 4 bases, J shed 6 bases, and the junction held 10 bases outside the gene matches. The CDR3 coding sequence is TGTGCCAGCAGCTCCCGGGGCGGACAGGGGCGCAATGAGCAGTTCTTC. Its translation: CASSSRGGQGRNEQFF.

Comments on this clonotype: A read error may be the cause here, since a much bigger clone is one base away. This chain joins TRBV11-2 and TRBJ2-4; D is possibly TRBD1 (5 bases). The CDR3 has 15 residues. V lost 3 bases to trimming and J lost 1 base, with 10 bases between them. Germline V gene data show CDR1 as SGHAT and CDR2 as FQNNGV. Here the CDR3 DNA reads TGTGCCAGCAGCTTCCAGGGCCGGGCCAAAAACATTCAGTACTTC. Residues: CASSFQGRAKNIQYF.

This clonotype was recorded many times. This rearrangement joins TRBV20-1 to TRBJ1-6, with D tentatively TRBD1 (5 bases). The CDR3 totals 15 residues. Germline V gene sequence: CDR1 DFQATT, CDR2 SNEGSKA (reference sequence). Deletions cut 4 bases from V and 7 bases from J, with 17 bases between. This CDR3 reads CSATNWGISNSPLHF. In DNA form, the CDR3 reads TGCAGTGCTACAAATTGGGGGATATCCAATTCACCCCTCCACTTT.

Points on this clonotype: This clone may be a read error of a much larger clone one base away. The CDR3 sequence: CASSDRTGGSNRPQHF. The CDR3, as DNA: TGTGCCAGCAGTGATAGGACAGGGGGTTCCAATCGGCCCCAGCATTTT. This sequence joins TRBV2 and TRBJ1-5; 10 bases match TRBD1. Germline CDR1 and CDR2: SNHLY and FYNNEI. The CDR3 sequence is 16 residues long. The whole variable domain, remainder taken from reference TRBV2 and TRBJ1-5, is EPEVTQTPSHQVTQMGQEVILRCVPISNHLYFYWYRQILGQKVEFLVSFYNNEISEKSEIFDDQFSVERPDGSNFTLKIRSTKLEDSAMYFCASSDRTGGSNRPQHFGDGTRLSIL.

This clonotype was found many times. The chain employs TRBV27 and TRBJ2-5; either TRBD1 or TRBD2 may fit D (6 bases each). The CDR3 spans 13 residues. Trimming took off 6 bases at V and 5 bases at J, with 13 bases between the two ends. CDR1 is MNHEY, CDR2 SMNVEV, per germline (reference sequence). The DNA of the CDR3 is TGTGCCAGCAGCCCGAGGAGGGGGGAGACCCAGTACTTC. Amino acid sequence: CASSPRRGETQYF.

This clonotype showed up many times. The chain employs TRBV12-3 or TRBV12-4 and TRBJ1-2, with D perhaps matching TRBD1 (6 bases). This CDR3 has 13 residues. V was clipped by 4 bases and J by 8 bases, with 14 bases between them. The DNA for the CDR3 is TGTGCCAGCAGTTCGACCGGGACAAAAGGCTACACCTTC. Amino acids: CASSSTGTKGYTF.

The CDR3 loop reads CSARSSPIPGRAVDIQYF. Here the CDR3 DNA reads TGCAGTGCTAGATCCTCCCCTATCCCAGGGAGGGCGGTAGACATTCAGTACTTC. The chain joins TRBV20-1 to TRBJ2-4; TRBD2 matches at 7 bases. V shed 2 bases, J shed 8 bases, and the junction held 21 bases outside the gene matches. Germline V gives CDR1 DFQATT, CDR2 SNEGSKA (reference sequence). The CDR3 sequence is 18 residues long.

The CDR3, as DNA: TGTGCCAGCAGCCAGACGGGATACAGAGCCTACGAGCAGTACTTC. The encoded protein is CASSQTGYRAYEQYF. The J gene is TRBJ2-7, the V gene TRBV3-1; maybe TRBD2 (5 bases). Germline assignment: CDR1 LGHDT and CDR2 YNNKEL (reference sequence). CDR3 length equals 15 residues. Trimming removed 3 bases from V and 2 bases from J, with 14 bases in between.

The chain links TRBV28 to TRBJ2-4, with D maybe TRBD2 (5 bases). Trimming cost V 2 bases and J 0 bases, with 17 bases left between them. The V gene's germline CDR1 is MDHEN and CDR2 SYDVKM. The CDR3 totals 18 residues. For the CDR3, the DNA is TGTGCCAGCAGTTTACCTACTAGTTATGTTAGAGCCAAAAACATTCAGTACTTC. Protein product: CASSLPTSYVRAKNIQYF.

Points on this clonotype: This may stem from a read error, because a much larger clone lies one nucleotide away. This chain joins TRBV6-2 or TRBV6-3 and TRBJ2-5, with D perhaps matching TRBD2 (6 bases). Germline CDR1 MNHEY, CDR2 SVGEGT. The CDR3 contains 13 residues. V dropped 6 bases and J dropped 11 bases, with 19 bases sitting between them. The CDR3 sequence: CASRPGARGEQYF. The CDR3 nucleotides read TGTGCCAGCAGGCCGGGAGCTAGGGGTGAGCAGTACTTC.

This chain uses TRBV20-1 with TRBJ2-1; 10 nucleotides line up with TRBD2. V lost 7 bases to trimming and J lost 4 bases; unmatched junction nucleotides: 7. The CDR3 length is 14 residues. Germline loops: CDR1 DFQATT, CDR2 SNEGSKA (reference sequence). The CDR3 DNA follows: TGCAGTGTTCCGGGGACTAGCGATTACAATGAGCAGTTCTTC. Translated, it gives CSVPGTSDYNEQFF.

Details on this clonotype: This sequence may be a read error, since a much larger clone differs from it by one base. The V and J genes are TRBV15 and TRBJ2-5, with D maybe TRBD2 (6 bases). There are 14 residues in the CDR3. Deletions cut 1 base from V and 11 bases from J, with 17 bases between. The germline V gene encodes CDR1 LNHNV and CDR2 YYDKDF (reference sequence). The CDR3 sequence is CATSRGQRVNEQYF. CDR3 nucleotide sequence: TGTGCCACCAGCAGAGGACAGCGGGTCAATGAGCAGTACTTC.